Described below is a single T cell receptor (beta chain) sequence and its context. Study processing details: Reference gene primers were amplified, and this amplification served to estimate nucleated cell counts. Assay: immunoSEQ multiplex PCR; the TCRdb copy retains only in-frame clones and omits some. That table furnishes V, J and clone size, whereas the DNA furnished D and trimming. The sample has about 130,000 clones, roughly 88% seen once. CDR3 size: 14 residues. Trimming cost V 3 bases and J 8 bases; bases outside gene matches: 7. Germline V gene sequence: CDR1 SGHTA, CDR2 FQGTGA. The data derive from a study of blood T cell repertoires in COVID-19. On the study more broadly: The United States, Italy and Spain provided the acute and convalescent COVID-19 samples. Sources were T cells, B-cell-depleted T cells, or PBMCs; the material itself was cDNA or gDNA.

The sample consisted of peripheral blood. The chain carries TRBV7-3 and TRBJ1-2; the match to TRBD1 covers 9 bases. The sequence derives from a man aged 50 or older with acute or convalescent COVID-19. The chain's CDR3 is CASSFRDRDRGYTF. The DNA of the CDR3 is TGTGCCAGCAGCTTCCGGGACAGGGATCGGGGCTACACCTTC.